The 27 T cell receptor beta chains listed next were all sequenced from one sample in a study of blood T cell repertoires in COVID-19. Sequencing was performed with immunoSEQ multiplex PCR; in TCRdb, only in-frame clones are kept and a portion is missing. The sample holds 150,000 or so clones, 78% seen once. Sequencing was carried out using PBMCs or T cells enriched from blood (not recorded which). The receptors were sampled from a woman aged 45-65 years who had recovered from COVID-19.

This chain uses TRBV2 with TRBJ1-2, with 8 bases fitting TRBD1. The CDR3 spans 13 residues. V shed 5 bases, J shed 6 bases, and the junction held 5 bases outside the gene matches. CDR1 and CDR2 from the germline V gene are SNHLY and FYNNEI. The CDR3 DNA follows: TGTGCCAGCAGTCTGGACAGGGAGGATGGCTACACCTTC. Translation gives CASSLDREDGYTF.

The gene calls are TRBV12-3 or TRBV12-4 and TRBJ1-1; no reliable D call. V was pared by 6 bases and J by 0 bases, with 8 bases between. The CDR3 runs to 13 residues. This CDR3 reads CASSTLMNTEAFF. The CDR3 bases are TGTGCCAGCAGCACATTGATGAACACTGAAGCTTTCTTT.

The rearrangement links TRBV7-2 to TRBJ2-7; weak D call: TRBD2 (6 bases). The V end lost 5 bases, the J end lost 2 bases, and 19 bases lay between the germline ends. This CDR3 is built from 16 residues. Per germline, CDR1 SGHTA and CDR2 FQGNSA. This chain's CDR3 is CASSPYSRRGAYEQYF. The CDR3 DNA reads TGTGCCAGCAGCCCTTATTCTAGGAGGGGTGCCTACGAGCAGTACTTC.

The chain couples TRBV19 to TRBJ1-2; TRBD1 matches 8 bases. The CDR3 totals 16 residues. The germline V gene encodes CDR1 LNHDA and CDR2 SQIVND (reference sequence). V was pared by 6 bases and J by 0 bases, with 9 bases of the junction left unmatched. The CDR3 DNA reads TGTGCCAGTAGGCGAAACCTGGGACAGGCTAACTATGGCTACACCTTC. It yields the protein CASRRNLGQANYGYTF.

The rearrangement joins TRBV9 to TRBJ1-1; TRBD1 might be the D (6 bases). The CDR3 covers 14 residues. The V gene's germline CDR1 is SGDLS and CDR2 YYNGEE. Trimming removed 1 base at V and 3 bases at J, with 10 bases between. CDR3 coding DNA: TGTGCCAGCAGCGTACTTCCAGGGGACACTGAAGCTTTCTTT. Its translation: CASSVLPGDTEAFF.

The V call is TRBV24-1, the J call TRBJ1-2, with TRBD1 matching over 7 bases. CDR3 length equals 14 residues. V lost 4 bases to trimming and J lost 5 bases; unmatched junction nucleotides: 6. Germline-derived CDR1 and CDR2 are KGHDR and SFDVKD. This CDR3 reads CATSDDRDTYGYTF. The CDR3 bases are TGTGCCACCAGTGACGACAGGGACACTTATGGCTACACCTTC.

This clone came up a few times. The rearrangement links TRBV3-1 (or the pseudogene TRBV3-2) to TRBJ2-2; maybe TRBD1 (6 bases). The V end was cut by 7 bases, the J end by 0 bases, with 18 bases between. Per the germline V gene, CDR1 is LGHDT and CDR2 is YNNKEL (reference sequence). The CDR3 length is 17 residues. This chain's CDR3 is CASTKSWGPANTGELFF. The CDR3 DNA reads as TGTGCCAGCACCAAAAGTTGGGGGCCCGCGAACACCGGGGAGCTGTTTTTT.

The chain couples TRBV12-3 or TRBV12-4 to TRBJ2-1, with a weak D call TRBD2 (5 bases). The CDR3 has 13 amino acids. V dropped 7 bases and J dropped 3 bases, with 10 bases sitting between them. The CDR3 nucleotides are TGTGCCAGCACTCACGGGATCTACAATGAGCAGTTCTTC. It yields the protein CASTHGIYNEQFF.

About this clone itself: The junction and the germline gene differ at one end; a read error may be behind it. The chain has TRBV5-1 and TRBJ1-2; 10 bases agree with TRBD1. The germline V gene encodes CDR1 SGHRS and CDR2 YFSETQ. CDR3 length: 16 amino acids. CDR3 nucleotide sequence: TGCGCCAGCAGTACCGGGACAGGGGCCTCTAACTCTGGCTACACCTTC. Translating it yields CASSTGTGASNSGYTF.

The chain combines TRBV7-9 with TRBJ1-1, with 7 bases aligning to TRBD1. Germline values: CDR1 SEHNR, CDR2 FQNEAQ (reference sequence). The CDR3 has 14 amino acids. The trim removed 3 bases at V and 3 bases at J, leaving 4 bases unmatched. The CDR3 nucleotides are TGTGCCAGCAGCTTCACAGGGGCGGACACTGAAGCTTTCTTT. Translated, it gives CASSFTGADTEAFF.

The V and J genes are TRBV5-6 and TRBJ2-1, with a weak D call TRBD1 (5 bases). With 2 bases removed from V and 3 bases from J, the gap between germline ends came to 15 bases. Germline V gene data show CDR1 as SGHDT and CDR2 as YYEEEE. CDR3 size: 16 residues. CDR3 sequence reads: CASSFGQGVFYNEQFF. DNA of the CDR3: TGTGCCAGCAGCTTTGGCCAGGGTGTTTTCTACAATGAGCAGTTCTTC. The full variable domain, completed using reference TRBV5-6 and TRBJ2-1, is DAGVTQSPTHLIKTRGQQVTLRCSPKSGHDTVSWYQQALGQGPQFIFQYYEEEERQRGNFPDRFSGHQFPNYSSELNVNALLLGDSALYLCASSFGQGVFYNEQFFGPGTRLTVL.

There are many counts of this clone. This rearrangement joins TRBV12-5 to TRBJ2-1, with no clear D. This CDR3 is built from 12 residues. Per germline, CDR1 LGHNT and CDR2 FRNRAP. Trimming shortened V by 6 bases and J by 8 bases, and 11 bases separated the two germline ends. CDR3 residues: CASGVGLYEQFF. The CDR3 region has the DNA TGTGCTAGTGGGGTTGGGCTATATGAGCAGTTCTTC.

The chain has TRBV18 and TRBJ1-1; D ambiguous. The CDR3 loop spans 14 amino acids. Germline values: CDR1 KGHSH, CDR2 LQKENI. V was shortened by 3 bases and J by 7 bases, with 15 bases between the two germline ends. CDR3 sequence (DNA): TGTGCCAGCTCACCCCGGAGGGAACGGGGTGAAGCTTTCTTT. This translates into CASSPRRERGEAFF.

The CDR3 nucleotides are TGTGCCAGTACCCCTGGGCAGAACTATGGCTACACCTTC. It codes for CASTPGQNYGYTF. The V gene is TRBV19, the J gene TRBJ1-2; no reliable D call. This CDR3 spans 13 amino acids. Per germline, CDR1 LNHDA and CDR2 SQIVND (reference sequence). Trimming stripped 7 bases from V and 2 bases from J, with 11 bases between.

The chain uses TRBV9 and TRBJ1-2, with D possibly being TRBD1 (6 bases). The CDR3 has 13 residues. The germline V gene encodes CDR1 SGDLS and CDR2 YYNGEE. The V and J ends lost 3 bases and 8 bases respectively, with 14 bases between them. Written as DNA, the CDR3 is TGTGCCAGCAGCGCCTCGGACCAGGGGGGCTACACCTTC. Translated: CASSASDQGGYTF.

This rearrangement joins TRBV3-1 (or the pseudogene TRBV3-2) to TRBJ1-2; a possible D gene is TRBD1 (5 bases). Trimming took 0 bases from V and 3 from J, leaving 14 bases between them. Germline-derived CDR1 and CDR2 are LGHDT and YNNKEL (reference sequence). This CDR3 is built from 16 residues. As DNA, the CDR3 is TGTGCCAGCAGCCAAGATTGGGGGGGAATTTACTATGGCTACACCTTC. It translates to CASSQDWGGIYYGYTF.

This chain uses TRBV7-2 with TRBJ2-3; 8 bases fit TRBD2. CDR3 length: 17 amino acids. Germline V gene lookup returns CDR1 SGHTA and CDR2 FQGNSA. V shed 5 bases and J 2 bases; nucleotides not matched to a gene: 12. CDR3 in DNA: TGTGCCAGCAGCCCAATAGCGGGGAACCTCGTCACAGATACGCAGTATTTT. Translating it yields CASSPIAGNLVTDTQYF.

In its sample, this clone was seen once. The V call is TRBV6-5, the J call TRBJ2-7; TRBD2 matches 8 bases. Germline CDR1 reads MNHEY; CDR2 reads SVGAGI. J was trimmed by 0 bases and V by 8 bases; bases with no gene match: 9. The CDR3 has 15 residues. CDR3 nucleotide sequence: TGTGCCAGCGGCGGGGGGAGGGGGACCTCCTACGAGCAGTACGTC. Translation gives CASGGGRGTSYEQYV.

V and J are TRBV2 and TRBJ2-7, with 9 nucleotides matching TRBD1. The CDR3 extends over 14 amino acids. V lost 4 bases, J lost 6 bases, and 7 bases stayed unmatched. Germline V lookup: CDR1 SNHLY, CDR2 FYNNEI. The DNA of the CDR3 is TGTGCCAGCAGTGGAGGGGGGACAGGGTCCGAGCAGTACGTC. Its protein is CASSGGGTGSEQYV.

This clone has just a few counts. The rearrangement joins TRBV5-1 to TRBJ1-4, with TRBD1 matching 11 bases. This CDR3 spans 15 amino acids. V lost 1 base, J lost 8 bases, and 4 bases stayed unmatched. Looked up from germline, CDR1 is SGHRS and CDR2 is YFSETQ. The CDR3 region is CASSLMGQGDEKLFF. The CDR3 DNA follows: TGCGCCAGCAGCTTGATGGGACAGGGGGACGAAAAACTGTTTTTT.

There are a few counts of this clone. The chain uses TRBV12-3 or TRBV12-4 and TRBJ1-2, with TRBD1 identical over 8 bases. With V trimmed by 8 bases and J by 5 bases, 7 bases remained unmatched. The CDR3 extends over 13 amino acids. CDR3 protein: CASLWTGHYGYTF. The CDR3 bases are TGTGCCAGCCTATGGACAGGGCATTATGGCTACACCTTC.

This clone was seen a few times. The genes are TRBV12-3 or TRBV12-4 and TRBJ1-1; D gene uncertain. This CDR3 spans 13 amino acids. Trimming stripped 3 bases from V and 7 bases from J, with 12 bases between. CDR3 sequence reads: CASSFRTRSEAFF. In DNA, the CDR3 is TGTGCCAGCAGTTTTCGGACTCGGAGTGAAGCTTTCTTT.

The CDR3 spells CASSLAGVAPSEKLFF. CDR3 nucleotide sequence: TGCGCCAGCAGCTTGGCAGGGGTGGCTCCCAGCGAAAAACTGTTTTTT. This chain uses TRBV5-1 with TRBJ1-4; TRBD1 might be the D (6 bases). The V end lost 0 bases, the J end lost 8 bases, and 17 bases lay between the germline ends. From germline, CDR1 is SGHRS and CDR2 YFSETQ. CDR3 length: 16 residues.

The chain employs TRBV6-1 and TRBJ1-1, with TRBD1 matching 10 bases. The CDR3 loop spans 15 amino acids. CDR1 MNHNS and CDR2 SASEGT come from the germline V gene. V gave up 0 bases and J gave up 4 bases; unmatched junction bases: 2. The CDR3 coding sequence is TGTGCCAGCAGTGAAGCCAGGACAGGGGGCACTGAAGCTTTCTTT. Amino acids: CASSEARTGGTEAFF.

The gene calls are TRBV28 and TRBJ1-3; possibly TRBD1 for D (5 bases). This CDR3 is built from 14 residues. Trimming cost V 8 bases and J 2 bases, with 13 bases left between them. The germline gives CDR1 MDHEN, CDR2 SYDVKM. This CDR3 reads CASGSRGTGNTIYF. The CDR3 DNA is TGTGCCAGCGGGAGCCGGGGGACTGGAAACACCATATATTTT.

The chain links TRBV28 to TRBJ1-3, with 12 bases that match TRBD1. V lost 6 bases and J lost 2; bases outside the gene matches: 17. The germline V gene encodes CDR1 MDHEN and CDR2 SYDVKM. The CDR3 is 20 residues long. The DNA for the CDR3 is TGTGCCAGCAGCGCCACACCCGGGACTCGGGACAGGGGGCCTGGAAACACCATATATTTT. Amino acid sequence: CASSATPGTRDRGPGNTIYF.

The J gene is TRBJ2-3, the V gene TRBV11-3; D is unresolved. The V end was cut by 3 bases, the J end by 2 bases, with 9 bases between. Germline values: CDR1 SGHNT, CDR2 YENEEA. This CDR3 region has 14 residues. The CDR3 here is CASSLSRVTDTQYF. CDR3 coding DNA: TGTGCCAGCAGCTTGAGCCGGGTCACAGATACGCAGTATTTT.